These T cell receptor beta chains were read from a single sample in a study of post-analysis software for immune sequencing data. TCRdb re-derived calls from the PCR reads in MiXCR, one entry per CDR3 protein. This table has 800,000 to 950,000 distinct CDR3 sequences, 53% appearing once. Sample: blood. These receptors all stem from a girl between 5 and 17 years old with multiple sclerosis. Both conserved end residues are part of each CDR3. A D gene is named only where the DNA matches it firmly. The size of a clone is reported for some rows only, either as once, few or many, or as a class for expanded clones.

j_call d_call clone_size v_call cdr3_nt cdr3_aa
TRBJ2-5 . many TRBV5-1 TGCGCCAGCAGCTTGGAAGGGGAGACCCAGTACTTC CASSLEGETQYF
TRBJ2-3 . . TRBV5-1 TGCGCCAGCAGCTTGGAGGGTGCAGAGACAGATACGCAGTATTTT CASSLEGAETDTQYF
TRBJ2-3 . . TRBV2 TGTGCCAGCGCCCAGGACCGTACAGATACGCAGTATTTT CASAQDRTDTQYF
TRBJ2-1 TRBD2 . TRBV20-1 TGCAGTGCTAGCGGTGGACTAGCGGGAGGGTATTACAATGAGCAGTTCTTC CSASGGLAGGYYNEQFF
TRBJ1-1 . . TRBV5-1 TGCGCCAGCAGCTTGGCCTCGGGGAACACTGAAGCTTTCTTT CASSLASGNTEAFF
TRBJ2-7 . few TRBV27 TGTGCCAGCAGGGAAATACAGGGTATGGGGCAGTACTTC CASREIQGMGQYF
TRBJ2-4 . few TRBV20-1 TGCAGTGCTCCTAGTCTTTTGGCCAAAAACATTCAGTACTTC CSAPSLLAKNIQYF
TRBJ1-2 . . TRBV6-5 TGTGCCAGCAGTTACTCGGTAGTGATAGCTAACTATGGCTACACCTTC CASSYSVVIANYGYTF
TRBJ2-5 . few TRBV9 TGTGCCAGCAGCCCTGGAAGGGAAGAGACCCAGTACTTC CASSPGREETQYF
TRBJ1-1 TRBD1 . TRBV12-3/TRBV12-4 TGTGCCAGCAGTCAGGACAGGATTGACACTGAAGCTTTCTTT CASSQDRIDTEAFF
TRBJ1-4 TRBD1 . TRBV6-6 TGTGCCAGCAGTTCAACAGGGGACCTTGCAACTAATGAAAAACTGTTTTTT CASSSTGDLATNEKLFF
TRBJ1-2 . . TRBV2 TGTGCCAGCAGTGAGAAGGCTAACTATGGCTACACCTTC CASSEKANYGYTF
TRBJ2-7 . . TRBV29-1 TGCAGCGTTGGGGGAGCAGAGCTGTTCCACGAGCAGTACTTC CSVGGAELFHEQYF
TRBJ2-5 . few TRBV5-5 TGTGCCAGCAGCTTGGATGGCGGGGAACAAGAGACCCAGTACTTC CASSLDGGEQETQYF
TRBJ2-5 TRBD2 . TRBV7-9 TGTGCCAGCAGCTTAGCTGGTAGCGGGGGGCACCAAGAGACCCAGTACTTC CASSLAGSGGHQETQYF
TRBJ2-5 . few TRBV20-1 TGCAGTGCTAGACCCTATAGGGTCCTGGGAGAGACCCAGTACTTC CSARPYRVLGETQYF
TRBJ2-3 . . TRBV5-1 TGCGCCAGCAGCTTGGCCGCAGCCGCCCGGGGGAAGCGGGAGTATTTT CASSLAAAARGKREYF
TRBJ2-7 TRBD1 . TRBV5-1 TGCGCCAGCAGCTCCTCGGGACAGGGTCTATTAGCCTACGAGCAGTACTTC CASSSSGQGLLAYEQYF
TRBJ2-5 TRBD1 . TRBV29-1 TGCAGCGCCAACTCCGGGACAGCACAAGAGACCCAGTACTTC CSANSGTAQETQYF
TRBJ1-2 TRBD1 . TRBV20-1 TGCAGTCCTCGGGACAGTCGTAGGGGCTATGGTTACACCTTC CSPRDSRRGYGYTF
TRBJ1-6 TRBD1 . TRBV6-5 TGTGCCAGCAGTTTGACAGGGTTCTCCTATAATTCACCCCTCCACTTT CASSLTGFSYNSPLHF
TRBJ2-1 TRBD2 . TRBV20-1 TGCAGTGCTAGTATTAGCGGGAGACCGCACAATGAGCAGTTCTTC CSASISGRPHNEQFF
TRBJ1-2 . . TRBV20-1 TGCAGTGCCGTTCAGGGTGCTGGCTACACCTTC CSAVQGAGYTF
TRBJ2-7 . . TRBV27 TGTGCCACCGGGGAGACGGCCTACGAGCAGTACTTC CATGETAYEQYF
TRBJ2-7 TRBD2 . TRBV20-1 TGCAGTGCTATGACTAGCGCGGCCTACGAGCAGTACTTC CSAMTSAAYEQYF
TRBJ2-5 TRBD2 . TRBV10-3 TGTGCCATTGGACTAGCGGGATCAAGCGAGACCCAGTACTTC CAIGLAGSSETQYF
TRBJ2-7 TRBD2 . TRBV29-1 TGCAGCGTTGAAGATGGACAGCGGGGGGGCTACGAGCAGTACTTC CSVEDGQRGGYEQYF
TRBJ2-7 TRBD1 . TRBV12-3/TRBV12-4 TGTGCCAGCACGTATCGGGCCCATCGGGACAGTCTTCATCGGGGCGAGCAGTACTTC CASTYRAHRDSLHRGEQYF
TRBJ2-1 . . TRBV12-5 TGTGCTAGTGGTTTGGTACGAAGCCAAAACGGCCAGAATGAGCAGTTCTTC CASGLVRSQNGQNEQFF
TRBJ2-7 TRBD2 . TRBV7-6 TGTACCAGCAGACTGGAGGCTAGCGGGAACTACGAGCAGTACTTC CTSRLEASGNYEQYF
TRBJ1-2 . . TRBV9 TGTGCCAGCAGCGCCAACCCCGGGCCCTCGGATGGCTACACCTTC CASSANPGPSDGYTF
TRBJ2-3 . . TRBV2 TGTGCCATTACCGGGACCCCGGCTGGATTGGATACGCAGTATTTT CAITGTPAGLDTQYF
TRBJ2-7 . . TRBV14 TGTGCCAGCAGCCCCCGTCGGGGTACCTCCTACGAGCAGTACTTC CASSPRRGTSYEQYF
TRBJ1-2 TRBD1 . TRBV29-1 TGCAGCGTTGATAAAGGGGGCAGTGCCAGCTATGGCTACACCTTC CSVDKGGSASYGYTF
TRBJ2-5 . . TRBV15 TGTGCCACCAGCAGAGATCTCGCCAGAGGCGAGACCCAGTACTTC CATSRDLARGETQYF
TRBJ2-5 . few TRBV6-1 TGTGCCAGCACCGAAGGAGGTGTGCCGGGAGCTAGGGAAGAGACCCAGTACTTC CASTEGGVPGAREETQYF
TRBJ2-3 TRBD2 . TRBV11-2 TGTGCCAGCAGCGTACGCCCAAGCGGGGCCCTCCCCACAGATACGCAGTATTTT CASSVRPSGALPTDTQYF
TRBJ2-7 . . TRBV5-6 TGTGCCAGCAGCTTGGGGTTAGCGAGCTCCTACGAGCAGTACTTC CASSLGLASSYEQYF
TRBJ2-1 TRBD2 few TRBV12-5 TGTGCTAGTGCCCTGGGGGGGGAGGGCAGGAATGAGCAGTTCTTC CASALGGEGRNEQFF
TRBJ2-7 . . TRBV7-9 TGTGCCAGCAGCCCCCCCCACCGACAGGACGAGCAGTACTTC CASSPPHRQDEQYF
TRBJ1-2 . . TRBV5-1 TGCGCCAGCAGCTTGGTTGGGGGGCTGGACGGCTACACCTTC CASSLVGGLDGYTF
TRBJ2-5 . . TRBV7-2 TGTGCCAGCAGCTTCGAGGGGGGGCCGGGTGAGACCCAGTACTTC CASSFEGGPGETQYF
TRBJ1-2 . . TRBV12-5 TGTGCTAGTGCGGGCGGGGGCGCTTATGGCTACACCTTC CASAGGGAYGYTF
TRBJ1-2 TRBD1 once TRBV6-5 TGTGCCAGCAGCCGGACAGGGATAAACTATGGCTACACCTTC CASSRTGINYGYTF
TRBJ2-7 TRBD1 . TRBV12-3/TRBV12-4 TGTGCCAGCAGTCCCACCGGGACAGGGAGATTCTACGAGCAGTACTTC CASSPTGTGRFYEQYF
TRBJ2-3 . once TRBV29-1 TGCAGCGTCCCTCCGGGCCAAAGGTCGGATACGCAGTATTTT CSVPPGQRSDTQYF
TRBJ1-2 . once TRBV2 TGTGCCAGCAGTAGATCCAGTGGGGCAGGCTATGGCTACACCTTC CASSRSSGAGYGYTF
TRBJ2-3 . . TRBV7-2 TGTGCCAGCAGCTTAGGGACCCCCACAGATACGCAGTATTTT CASSLGTPTDTQYF
TRBJ2-4 TRBD2 . TRBV3-1 TGTGCCAGCAGCCGACTACTAGCGGGATTAGCCAAAAACATTCAGTACTTC CASSRLLAGLAKNIQYF
TRBJ2-1 . . TRBV20-1 TGCAGCTGCAGGAGCTCCTACAATGAGCAGTTCTTC CSCRSSYNEQFF